These 27 T cell receptor beta chains were sequenced from one sample in a study of T-cell reconstitution after alpha-beta-depleted transplantation in children. For TCRbeta, the library was prepared with unique molecular identifiers. TCRdb processed the PCR reads anew with MiXCR; each CDR3 protein has one entry. The sample consists of around 800,000 distinct CDR3 sequences, roughly 15% of them appearing once. Sequencing used PBMCs, mostly from graft donor cells, obtained 360 days after TCRalphabeta/CD19-depleted stem cell transplant. The receptor set was obtained from a male patient younger than 18 who had a stem cell transplant for acute lymphoblastic leukemia, so the T cells may come from the graft donor.

This chain connects TRBV4-1 to TRBJ2-1, with 11 nucleotides matching TRBD2. V was clipped by 4 bases and J by 7 bases; unmatched bases: 9. This CDR3 has 16 amino acids. Germline CDR1 and CDR2: MGHRA and YSYEKL. As DNA, the CDR3 is TGCGCCAGCAGCCGCACCCTAGCGGGAGGTCTAAATGAGCAGTTCTTC. Protein sequence: CASSRTLAGGLNEQFF.

The chain recombines TRBV7-9 with TRBJ1-4; no firm D call. Trimming removed 3 bases from V and 7 bases from J, with 6 bases in between. Germline lookup yields CDR1 SEHNR and CDR2 FQNEAQ (reference sequence). CDR3 length: 12 amino acids. CDR3 bases: TGTGCCAGCAGCTTGTTCGGTGAAAAACTGTTTTTT. Encoded protein: CASSLFGEKLFF.

This clonotype has more than one count but fewer than ten. V and J are TRBV5-1 and TRBJ1-1; no clear D. Germline assignment: CDR1 SGHRS and CDR2 YFSETQ. Trimming removed 1 base from V and 1 base from J, with 5 bases in between. The CDR3 is 13 residues long. The CDR3 nucleotides are TGCGCCAGCAGCTTGAACCCGAACACTGAAGCTTTCTTT. Protein product: CASSLNPNTEAFF.

The sample holds many counts of this clonotype. The gene calls are TRBV7-2 and TRBJ1-1; D not certain. The V end lost 4 bases, the J end lost 4 bases, and 13 bases lay between the germline ends. From germline, CDR1 is SGHTA and CDR2 FQGNSA. The CDR3 runs to 14 residues. This chain's CDR3 is CASSWRARSTEAFF. For the CDR3, the DNA is TGTGCCAGCAGCTGGAGGGCCCGGAGCACTGAAGCTTTCTTT.

This clonotype came up a few times. The chain employs TRBV24-1 and TRBJ2-7; 11 positions match TRBD2. The CDR3 spans 16 residues. Trimming took 5 bases from V and 1 from J; bases not matched to a gene: 6. Germline lookup yields CDR1 KGHDR and CDR2 SFDVKD. The CDR3: CATSGGGLADSYEQYF. DNA for the CDR3: TGTGCCACCAGTGGCGGGGGACTAGCGGATTCCTACGAGCAGTACTTC.

The V gene is TRBV24-1, the J gene TRBJ2-7, with 7 bases aligning to TRBD1. J was trimmed by 8 bases and V by 9 bases; bases with no gene match: 18. Germline loops: CDR1 KGHDR, CDR2 SFDVKD. CDR3 size: 15 residues. The CDR3 reads CATFGTVSIILKQYF. Here the CDR3 DNA reads TGTGCCACCTTCGGGACAGTGTCAATTATTCTGAAGCAGTACTTC.

This clonotype turned up a few times. The chain couples TRBV7-8 to TRBJ2-6; no reliable D call. This CDR3 spans 17 amino acids. Germline V gene sequence: CDR1 SGHVS, CDR2 FQNEAQ. V was trimmed by 4 bases and J by 0 bases, leaving 13 bases between them. CDR3 region: CASSSWTAPSGANVLTF. CDR3 sequence (DNA): TGTGCCAGCAGCTCCTGGACGGCCCCCTCTGGGGCCAACGTCCTGACTTTC.

This clonotype has only a few counts. One end of the junction fails to match germline, which may point to a read error. The rearrangement links TRBV7-9 to TRBJ2-5; 7 bases are a match to TRBD2. The CDR3 is made up of 13 amino acids. Per germline, CDR1 SEHNR and CDR2 FQNEAQ (reference sequence). The chain's CDR3 is CASSRGRGETQYF. The CDR3 region has the DNA TGCGCCAGCAGCCGCGGGAGAGGAGAGACCCAGTACTTC. Variable domain in full (rest from reference TRBV7-9 and TRBJ2-5): DTGVSQNPRHKITKRGQNVTFRCDPISEHNRLYWYRQTLGQGPEFLTYFQNEAQLEKSRLLSDRFSAERPKGSFSTLEIQRTEQGDSAMYLCASSRGRGETQYFGPGTRLLVL.

The V and J genes are TRBV11-2 and TRBJ1-1, with 9 nucleotides matching TRBD1. V was pared by 2 bases and J by 3 bases, with 10 bases of the junction left unmatched. The V gene's germline CDR1 is SGHAT and CDR2 FQNNGV. The CDR3 loop spans 17 amino acids. The CDR3 protein is CASSLTGAQGAYTEAFF. CDR3 sequence (DNA): TGTGCCAGCAGCTTAACGGGAGCACAGGGGGCTTACACTGAAGCTTTCTTT.

V is TRBV4-1 and J is TRBJ2-7, with 8 bases matching TRBD2. This CDR3 has 14 residues. V shed 1 base and J 3 bases; nucleotides not matched to a gene: 2. CDR1 MGHRA and CDR2 YSYEKL come from the germline V gene. CDR3 DNA sequence: TGCGCCAGCAGCCAAGGGGCGGGGGGCTACGAGCAGTACTTC. Translating it yields CASSQGAGGYEQYF.

This clonotype turned up a few times. CDR3: CASSQTLSSYNEQFF. Here the CDR3 DNA reads TGCGCCAGCAGCCAGACCCTCAGCTCCTACAATGAGCAGTTCTTC. The chain links TRBV4-1 to TRBJ2-1; D gene unclear. Per germline, CDR1 MGHRA and CDR2 YSYEKL. CDR3 length: 15 amino acids. Trimming removed 3 bases at V and 0 bases at J, with 9 bases between.

The rearrangement uses TRBV7-9 and TRBJ2-1, with D uncertain. The CDR3 runs to 16 residues. The V and J ends lost 4 bases and 3 bases respectively, with 16 bases between them. The germline gives CDR1 SEHNR, CDR2 FQNEAQ (reference sequence). CDR3 coding DNA: TGTGCCAGCAGCTCCTGGACCCGTACTTACTACAATGAGCAGTTCTTC. This gives the protein CASSSWTRTYYNEQFF.

This clonotype was observed a handful of times. The genes are TRBV6-5 and TRBJ2-4; D remains unclear. Germline-derived CDR1 and CDR2 are MNHEY and SVGAGI. CDR3 length equals 17 residues. V lost 5 bases and J 0 bases, leaving 17 bases between the germline ends. CDR3 sequence (DNA): TGTGCCAGCAGTAATCATGGTTGGAGCTTAGCCAAAAACATTCAGTACTTC. Translation gives CASSNHGWSLAKNIQYF.

V usage is TRBV29-1 and J usage is TRBJ2-7; D is unclear. Trimming took off 6 bases at V and 5 bases at J, with 11 bases between the two ends. Germline V CDR1 and CDR2: SQVTM, ANQGSEA. The CDR3 runs 11 residues. CDR3: CSVPIRNEQYF. In DNA, the CDR3 is TGCAGCGTCCCTATTCGCAACGAGCAGTACTTC.

The rearrangement uses TRBV4-1 and TRBJ2-1, with TRBD2 as a possible D gene (6 bases). Trimming stripped 3 bases from V and 7 bases from J, with 22 bases between. CDR3 length: 17 residues. The germline CDR1 and CDR2 sequences are MGHRA and YSYEKL. CDR3 loop: CASSHLQTRTLTNEQFF. CDR3 in DNA: TGCGCCAGCAGCCACCTCCAGACTAGGACGCTTACAAATGAGCAGTTCTTC.

The chain joins TRBV25-1 to TRBJ1-2, with a possible D match to TRBD1 (6 bases). Germline V gene lookup returns CDR1 MGHDK and CDR2 SYGVNS. CDR3 length: 14 residues. Trimming pared 6 bases from V and 7 bases from J, leaving 18 bases between. DNA for the CDR3: TGTGCCAGCAGCAACAGGGCGCCCTCATTTGGCTACACCTTC. Translated: CASSNRAPSFGYTF.

V and J are TRBV5-1 and TRBJ2-1; D is tentatively TRBD1 or TRBD2 (6 bases each). Trimming pared 4 bases from V and 4 bases from J, leaving 18 bases between. This CDR3 is 16 amino acids long. CDR1 and CDR2 from the germline V gene are SGHRS and YFSETQ. The CDR3 region is CASSPVEGGIYNEQFF. The CDR3 bases are TGCGCCAGCAGCCCGGTGGAAGGGGGGATTTACAATGAGCAGTTCTTC.

This clonotype came up many times. The chain recombines TRBV7-8 with TRBJ2-5; no reliable D call. Germline CDR1 and CDR2: SGHVS and FQNEAQ. This CDR3 region has 13 residues. Trimming removed 1 base from V and 8 bases from J, with 11 bases in between. The CDR3 DNA reads TGTGCCAGCAGCTTAGGCGTCTACATCACCCAGTACTTC. Its translation is CASSLGVYITQYF. Full variable domain (rest looked up from reference TRBV7-8 and TRBJ2-5): GAGVSQSPRYKVAKRGQDVALRCDPISGHVSLFWYQQALGQGPEFLTYFQNEAQLDKSGLPSDRFFAERPEGSVSTLKIQRTQQEDSAVYLCASSLGVYITQYFGPGTRLLVL.

This clonotype has a handful of counts. The gene calls are TRBV29-1 and TRBJ1-1; TRBD1 aligns across 7 bases. Germline V gene lookup returns CDR1 SQVTM and CDR2 ANQGSEA. This CDR3 is 14 amino acids long. J gave up 0 bases and V 6 bases, and 7 bases lay outside the gene matches. The CDR3 loop reads CSVRTGKLNTEAFF. The CDR3 nucleotides are TGCAGCGTGAGGACAGGCAAATTGAACACTGAAGCTTTCTTT.

Many counts were recorded for this clonotype. The chain combines TRBV4-1 with TRBJ2-1; TRBD2 agrees at 12 bases. The germline V gene encodes CDR1 MGHRA and CDR2 YSYEKL. CDR3 length: 16 amino acids. V gave up 4 bases and J gave up 5 bases; unmatched junction bases: 6. CDR3 region: CASSLVGLAGNNEQFF. The CDR3 DNA follows: TGCGCCAGCAGCCTCGTGGGACTAGCGGGTAACAATGAGCAGTTCTTC.

V usage is TRBV20-1 and J usage is TRBJ2-7, with 14 bases that match TRBD2. There are 16 residues in the CDR3. J was trimmed by 2 bases and V by 6 bases; bases with no gene match: 9. Germline values: CDR1 DFQATT, CDR2 SNEGSKA (reference sequence). The CDR3 sequence is CSAARTSGRNTYEQYF. The CDR3 DNA reads as TGCAGTGCAGCCCGGACTAGCGGGAGGAACACCTACGAGCAGTACTTC.

The V and J genes are TRBV7-9 and TRBJ2-5; no definite D call. Trimming cost V 8 bases and J 4 bases, with 5 bases left between them. The CDR3 sequence is 10 residues long. The germline CDR1 and CDR2 sequences are SEHNR and FQNEAQ (reference sequence). CDR3 sequence reads: CASPRETQYF. The CDR3, as DNA: TGTGCCAGCCCAAGAGAGACCCAGTACTTC.

The chain has TRBV29-1 and TRBJ2-2; D is perhaps TRBD1 (5 bases). The germline V gene encodes CDR1 SQVTM and CDR2 ANQGSEA. With 6 bases removed from V and 2 bases from J, the gap between germline ends came to 19 bases. There are 16 residues in the CDR3. CDR3 protein: CSVPQGIGLNTGELFF. The CDR3 bases are TGCAGCGTACCCCAGGGTATAGGTTTAAACACCGGGGAGCTGTTTTTT.

This clonotype was recorded a few times. This chain uses TRBV5-6 with TRBJ2-1; 9 bases map to TRBD2. The CDR3 runs 15 residues. From germline, CDR1 is SGHDT and CDR2 YYEEEE. The V segment lost 6 bases and the J segment 5 bases; nucleotides outside the gene matches: 9. The CDR3 sequence is CASIPLAGGNNEQFF. Here the CDR3 DNA reads TGTGCCAGCATACCCCTGGCGGGAGGGAACAATGAGCAGTTCTTC.

The table lists this clonotype with a few counts. The rearrangement uses TRBV7-9 and TRBJ2-5; 10 nucleotides align to TRBD2. The CDR3 covers 17 residues. Trimming took 4 bases from V and 4 from J; bases not matched to a gene: 12. The germline V gene encodes CDR1 SEHNR and CDR2 FQNEAQ (reference sequence). CDR3 loop: CASSSPLAGVRLETQYF. Written as DNA, the CDR3 is TGTGCCAGCAGCTCGCCTCTAGCGGGAGTACGTCTAGAGACCCAGTACTTC.

A few counts support this clonotype. The chain joins TRBV12-3 or TRBV12-4 to TRBJ1-5; possibly TRBD1 for D (5 bases). The V end lost 2 bases, the J end lost 7 bases, and 15 bases lay between the germline ends. The CDR3 totals 15 residues. In DNA form, the CDR3 reads TGTGCCAGCAGTTTAAATTTCGCAGGGACGCAGCCCCAGCATTTT. Translation: CASSLNFAGTQPQHF.

The chain carries TRBV9 and TRBJ2-1, with a tentative D call TRBD2 (6 bases). V gave up 4 bases and J gave up 4 bases, with 18 bases separating them. Germline V gene sequence: CDR1 SGDLS, CDR2 YYNGEE. This CDR3 is 16 amino acids long. CDR3 amino acids: CASSPGAVAEYNEQFF. The CDR3 DNA is TGTGCCAGCAGCCCTGGAGCGGTAGCGGAGTACAATGAGCAGTTCTTC. The variable domain in full, with the rest retrieved from reference TRBV9 and TRBJ2-1, is DSGVTQTPKHLITATGQRVTLRCSPRSGDLSVYWYQQSLDQGLQFLIQYYNGEERAKGNILERFSAQQFPDLHSELNLSSLELGDSALYFCASSPGAVAEYNEQFFGPGTRLTVL.